The 10 T cell receptor beta chains listed next were all sequenced from one sample in a study of cytomegalovirus exposure and HLA in healthy donors. Primers included in the PCR were 60 Vbeta and 13 Jbeta primers. The table came from immunoSEQ multiplex PCR; TCRdb's copy has only in-frame clones and leaves some out. The data hold around 120,000 clones, with around 78% observed a single time. Sequencing input: PBMCs. Receptors were obtained from a woman aged 50 to 60 in good health and CMV-seronegative.

The chain recombines TRBV12-2 with TRBJ2-5; the table's D call TRBD2 went unverified against the DNA. TRBV12-2 is described as a pseudogene. The CDR3 runs 17 residues. CDR3 amino acids: CASRFSGRAYPSVTQYF. The CDR3 DNA sequence: TGTGCAAGTCGATTTAGCGGGAGGGCCTACCCAAGCGTGACCCAGTACTTC.

V and J are TRBV6-5 and TRBJ1-1; 11 positions agree with TRBD1. The CDR3 extends over 16 amino acids. The germline V gene has CDR1 MNHEY and CDR2 SVGAGI. The J segment lost 4 bases and the V segment lost 0 bases, leaving 4 bases of the junction unmatched. The CDR3 DNA sequence: TGTGCCAGCAGTTACTCGAGTGGGACAGGGGGCACTGAAGCTTTCTTT. It yields the protein CASSYSSGTGGTEAFF.

This rearrangement joins TRBV4-3 to TRBJ2-3; 11 bases align to TRBD2. The J segment lost 6 bases and the V segment lost 1 base, leaving 6 bases of the junction unmatched. Germline CDR1 LGHNA, CDR2 YSLEER. This CDR3 is 16 amino acids long. Here the CDR3 reads CASSQVTSGTGDTQYF. CDR3 nucleotide sequence: TGCGCCAGCAGCCAAGTGACTAGCGGGACGGGGGATACGCAGTATTTT.

This chain joins TRBV5-4 and TRBJ2-1; D is ambiguous. The CDR3 has 12 residues. Trimming took off 2 bases at V and 8 bases at J, with 8 bases between the two ends. Germline assignment: CDR1 SGHNT and CDR2 YYREEE (reference sequence). The CDR3 DNA is TGTGCCAGCAGCTTTTCAACGGATGAGCAGTTCTTC. Amino acid sequence: CASSFSTDEQFF. Variable domain in full (rest from reference TRBV5-4 and TRBJ2-1): ETGVTQSPTHLIKTRGQQVTLRCSSQSGHNTVSWYQQALGQGPQFIFQYYREEENGRGNFPPRFSGLQFPNYSSELNVNALELDDSALYLCASSFSTDEQFFGPGTRLTVL.

This clone was observed a few times. Other DNA sequences within the sample encode an identical CDR3. V gene TRBV7-8 combines with J gene TRBJ2-1; 9 nucleotides align to TRBD2. This CDR3 spans 14 amino acids. V dropped 4 bases and J dropped 8; count of bases not matched to a gene: 6. The V gene's germline CDR1 is SGHVS and CDR2 FQNEAQ. This CDR3 reads CASSWGTSRDEQFF. The CDR3 DNA reads as TGTGCCAGCAGCTGGGGGACTAGCCGCGATGAGCAGTTCTTC.

This chain connects TRBV28 to TRBJ2-5; TRBD2 agrees at 9 bases. V was pared by 2 bases and J by 6 bases, with 4 bases of the junction left unmatched. Germline CDR1 and CDR2: MDHEN and SYDVKM. This CDR3 comprises 14 residues. CDR3 residues: CASSLAGTSKTQYF. CDR3 bases: TGTGCCAGCAGTTTAGCCGGGACTAGCAAGACCCAGTACTTC.

The genes are TRBV30 and TRBJ2-1; tentatively, D is TRBD1 (5 bases). The CDR3 has 13 residues. From germline, CDR1 is GTSNPN and CDR2 SVGIG (reference sequence). Trimming shortened V by 2 bases and J by 8 bases, and 13 bases separated the two germline ends. CDR3 loop: CAWSKGLWYEQFF. The CDR3, as DNA: TGTGCCTGGAGTAAGGGGCTTTGGTATGAGCAGTTCTTC.

The CDR3 loop reads CASSLQGWAKNIQYF. CDR3 sequence (DNA): TGTGCCAGCAGTTTACAGGGATGGGCCAAAAACATTCAGTACTTC. J is TRBJ2-4 and V is TRBV27; D might be TRBD1 (5 bases). The CDR3 is made up of 15 amino acids. Trimming pared 2 bases from V and 1 base from J, leaving 9 bases between. Germline CDR1 and CDR2: MNHEY and SMNVEV (reference sequence).

CDR3 sequence (DNA): TGTGCCTGGAGTGTGGGGACAGGGGTTCAGCCCCAGCATTTT. It yields the protein CAWSVGTGVQPQHF. The gene calls are TRBV30 and TRBJ1-5; TRBD1 matches at 10 bases. The germline gives CDR1 GTSNPN, CDR2 SVGIG (reference sequence). This CDR3 has 14 residues. The V and J ends lost 0 bases and 6 bases, in that order; junction bases with no gene match: 2.

V usage is TRBV9 and J usage is TRBJ1-1, with TRBD1 matching 9 bases. CDR3 length: 14 amino acids. Germline trimming cut 3 bases from V and 7 bases from J; bases unmatched to any gene: 7. Germline V gene data show CDR1 as SGDLS and CDR2 as YYNGEE. Written as DNA, the CDR3 is TGTGCCAGCAGCGAGACAGGGGGTGATGGTGAAGCTTTCTTT. Protein product: CASSETGGDGEAFF.